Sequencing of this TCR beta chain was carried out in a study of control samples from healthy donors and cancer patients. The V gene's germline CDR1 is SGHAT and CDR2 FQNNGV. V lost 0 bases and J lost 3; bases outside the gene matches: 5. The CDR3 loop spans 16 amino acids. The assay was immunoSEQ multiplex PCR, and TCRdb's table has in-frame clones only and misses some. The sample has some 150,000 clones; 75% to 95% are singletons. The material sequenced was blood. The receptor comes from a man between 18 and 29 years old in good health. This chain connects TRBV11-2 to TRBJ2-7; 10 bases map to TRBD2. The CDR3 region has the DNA TGTGCCAGCAGCTTAGACGGGTTAGCGGGGGGCTACGAGCAGTACTTC. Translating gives CASSLDGLAGGYEQYF. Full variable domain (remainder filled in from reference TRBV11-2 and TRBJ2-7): EAGVAQSPRYKIIEKRQSVAFWCNPISGHATLYWYQQILGQGPKLLIQFQNNGVVDDSQLPKDRFSAERLKGVDSTLKIQPAKLEDSAVYLCASSLDGLAGGYEQYFGPGTRLTVT.